One sample yielded the 16 T cell receptor beta chains listed below, sequenced in a study of blood T cell repertoires in COVID-19. Clones were read by immunoSEQ multiplex PCR, and TCRdb kept only the in-frame ones, dropping some. The top ten hold 1% to 1.5% of the sample, which has roughly 360,000 clones, about 87% seen once. Sequencing was done on a sample of PBMCs or T cells enriched from blood (not recorded which). The receptors were sampled from a young man who had recovered from COVID-19.

The chain has TRBV11-1 and TRBJ2-3; 9 nucleotides agree with TRBD2. Germline trimming cut 1 base from V and 6 bases from J; bases unmatched to any gene: 5. CDR1 and CDR2 (germline): SGHAT, FQDESV (reference sequence). The CDR3 contains 15 residues. The CDR3 is CASSLDRSGGDTQYF. The DNA of the CDR3 is TGTGCCAGCAGCTTAGACCGCAGCGGGGGGGATACGCAGTATTTT.

The rearrangement joins TRBV18 to TRBJ1-5, with TRBD1 matching over 8 bases. V gave up 5 bases and J gave up 5 bases; unmatched junction bases: 5. The germline gives CDR1 KGHSH, CDR2 LQKENI. This CDR3 is built from 14 residues. Here the CDR3 DNA reads TGTGCCAGCTCATTCCAGGGGGCTTATCAGCCCCAGCATTTT. Residues: CASSFQGAYQPQHF.

The V gene is TRBV11-2, the J gene TRBJ2-7, with 8 bases fitting TRBD1. From germline, CDR1 is SGHAT and CDR2 FQNNGV. The trim removed 0 bases at V and 0 bases at J, leaving 4 bases unmatched. There are 16 residues in the CDR3. This CDR3 reads CASSLDRGQGSYEQYF. CDR3 bases: TGTGCCAGCAGCTTAGATCGTGGACAGGGCTCCTACGAGCAGTACTTC.

The J gene is TRBJ1-1, the V gene TRBV18, with D possibly being TRBD1 (6 bases). The CDR3 is 15 amino acids. Germline V CDR1 and CDR2: KGHSH, LQKENI. The germline V and J ends were trimmed by 3 bases and 0 bases, with 11 bases remaining between them. CDR3 sequence (DNA): TGTGCCAGCTCACCGCAAGGACAGATGAACACTGAAGCTTTCTTT. Protein product: CASSPQGQMNTEAFF. Filled out from reference TRBV18 and TRBJ1-1, the complete variable domain reads NAGVMQNPRHLVRRRGQEARLRCSPMKGHSHVYWYRQLPEEGLKFMVYLQKENIIDESGMPKERFSAEFPKEGPSILRIQQVVRGDSAAYFCASSPQGQMNTEAFFGQGTRLTVV.

CDR3 region: CASSPQRVGTQYF. The CDR3, as DNA: TGTGCCAGCTCACCACAGAGGGTAGGGACCCAGTACTTC. The V and J genes are TRBV18 and TRBJ2-5; tentative D call: TRBD2 (5 bases). This CDR3 region has 13 residues. V dropped 1 base and J dropped 7 bases, with 10 bases sitting between them. Germline CDR1 reads KGHSH; CDR2 reads LQKENI.

This clone was detected only once. The gene calls are TRBV6-6 and TRBJ1-1; the D is unclear. The CDR3 is 16 amino acids. The V gene's germline CDR1 is MNHNY and CDR2 SVGAGI (reference sequence). V gave up 0 bases and J gave up 5 bases, with 16 bases separating them. The CDR3 DNA sequence: TGTGCCAGCAGTTACTCCTTTAGCGGGGAAAGAACTGAAGCTTTCTTT. Encoded protein: CASSYSFSGERTEAFF.

The chain is built from TRBV19 and TRBJ1-4; 8 bases line up with TRBD1. The J segment lost 6 bases and the V segment lost 7 bases, leaving 13 bases of the junction unmatched. This CDR3 comprises 16 residues. Per the germline V gene, CDR1 is LNHDA and CDR2 is SQIVND (reference sequence). CDR3 region: CASNPATGEDYEKLFF. The CDR3 DNA reads TGTGCCAGTAACCCCGCGACAGGGGAGGACTATGAAAAACTGTTTTTT.

This clone was seen only once. The chain couples TRBV5-1 to TRBJ2-4; tentative D call: TRBD2 (6 bases). V was pared by 0 bases and J by 7 bases, with 11 bases between. Per the germline V gene, CDR1 is SGHRS and CDR2 is YFSETQ. The CDR3 loop spans 14 amino acids. CDR3 protein: CASSLEGGGNIQYF. Written as DNA, the CDR3 is TGCGCCAGCAGCTTGGAGGGAGGCGGGAACATTCAGTACTTC.

This rearrangement joins TRBV6-2 or TRBV6-3 to TRBJ2-7; TRBD2 is a possible D gene (5 bases). The CDR3 length is 14 residues. V lost 4 bases to trimming and J lost 3 bases, with 13 bases between them. Germline V CDR1 and CDR2: MNHEY, SVGEGT. CDR3 in DNA: TGTGCCAGCAGTTCGAGGGCAGGCCACTACGAGCAGTACTTC. It codes for CASSSRAGHYEQYF.

The chain has TRBV28 and TRBJ2-1; D may be TRBD1 (5 bases). The CDR3 totals 15 residues. The germline V and J ends were trimmed by 6 bases and 4 bases, with 16 bases remaining between them. CDR1 is MDHEN, CDR2 SYDVKM, per germline. This CDR3 reads CASSQGANTYNEQFF. For the CDR3, the DNA is TGTGCCAGCAGCCAAGGGGCGAACACGTACAATGAGCAGTTCTTC. The whole variable domain, filled in from reference TRBV28 and TRBJ2-1, reads DVKVTQSSRYLVKRTGEKVFLECVQDMDHENMFWYRQDPGLGLRLIYFSYDVKMKEKGDIPEGYSVSREKKERFSLILESASTNQTSMYLCASSQGANTYNEQFFGPGTRLTVL.

CDR3 nucleotide sequence: TGTGCCCCGTCCAGTATCTCTGAAGCTTTCTTT. It translates to CAPSSISEAFF. V usage is TRBV21-1 and J usage is TRBJ1-1; TRBD1 reflects the table's D call only, with no check against the DNA. TRBV21-1 is a documented pseudogene. The CDR3 is 11 residues long.

This sequence joins TRBV14 and TRBJ1-6; 8 nucleotides match TRBD1. V lost 4 bases and J lost 7; bases outside the gene matches: 6. The CDR3 extends over 15 amino acids. Germline V gene sequence: CDR1 SGHDN, CDR2 FVKESK. CDR3 sequence: CASSPDRGTNSPLHF. In DNA, the CDR3 is TGTGCCAGCAGCCCCGACAGGGGAACAAATTCACCCCTCCACTTT.

CDR3 region: CATSRAAGNGYTF. CDR3 nucleotides: TGTGCCACCAGCAGGGCGGCAGGGAACGGCTACACCTTC. The chain employs TRBV15 and TRBJ1-2, with D perhaps TRBD1 (5 bases). The V gene lost 3 bases and the J gene lost 8 bases, with 13 bases spanning the gap. The CDR3 is 13 residues long. Germline values: CDR1 LNHNV, CDR2 YYDKDF (reference sequence). Full variable domain (outside the CDR3, taken from reference TRBV15 and TRBJ1-2): DAMVIQNPRYQVTQFGKPVTLSCSQTLNHNVMYWYQQKSSQAPKLLFHYYDKDFNNEADTPDNFQSRRPNTSFCFLDIRSPGLGDTAMYLCATSRAAGNGYTFGSGTRLTVV.

CDR3 in DNA: TGCGCCAGCAGCCTGTTCGGGTATCAGGGGGGAACTGGAAACACCATATATTTT. Protein product: CASSLFGYQGGTGNTIYF. The V call is TRBV5-1, the J call TRBJ1-3; 7 nucleotides agree with TRBD1. Germline assignment: CDR1 SGHRS and CDR2 YFSETQ. CDR3 length: 18 amino acids. V lost 4 bases and J lost 2; bases outside the gene matches: 15.

A remark on this clone: A read error may produce the germline difference seen at one junction end. The chain employs TRBV7-2 and TRBJ1-5, with D possibly being TRBD1 (5 bases). CDR1 and CDR2 (germline): SGHTA, FQGNSA. The CDR3 runs 14 residues. The CDR3 nucleotides read TGTGCCAGCAGTTTAGGGACTGTAAATCAGCCCCAGCATTTT. Protein sequence: CASSLGTVNQPQHF.

The chain combines TRBV10-2 with TRBJ1-1, with 8 nucleotides matching TRBD1. The V gene's germline CDR1 is WSHSY and CDR2 SAAADI. CDR3 size: 17 residues. V dropped 7 bases and J dropped 0; count of bases not matched to a gene: 13. The CDR3 here is CASTPRGQGGMNTEAFF. CDR3 sequence (DNA): TGCGCCAGCACCCCTCGCGGACAGGGAGGGATGAACACTGAAGCTTTCTTT.